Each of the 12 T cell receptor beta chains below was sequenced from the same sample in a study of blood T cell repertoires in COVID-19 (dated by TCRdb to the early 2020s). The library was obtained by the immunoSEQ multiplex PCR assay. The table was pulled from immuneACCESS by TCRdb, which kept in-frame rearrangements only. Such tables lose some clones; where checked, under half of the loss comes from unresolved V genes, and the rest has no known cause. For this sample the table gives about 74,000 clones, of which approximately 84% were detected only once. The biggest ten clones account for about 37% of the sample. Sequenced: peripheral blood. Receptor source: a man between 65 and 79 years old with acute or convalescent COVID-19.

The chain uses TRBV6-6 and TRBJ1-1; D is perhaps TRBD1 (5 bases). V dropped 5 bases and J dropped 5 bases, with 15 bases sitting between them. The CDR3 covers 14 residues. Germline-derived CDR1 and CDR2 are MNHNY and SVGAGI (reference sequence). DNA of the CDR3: TGTGCCAGCAGTCCGGGCAGGGTGGCGACTGAAGCTTTCTTT. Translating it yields CASSPGRVATEAFF.

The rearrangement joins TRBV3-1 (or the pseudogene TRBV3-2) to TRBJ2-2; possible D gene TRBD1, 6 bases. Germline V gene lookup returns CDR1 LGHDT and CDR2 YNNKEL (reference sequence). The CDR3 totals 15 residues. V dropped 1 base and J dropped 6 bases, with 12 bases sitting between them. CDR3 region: CASSQARGLSGELFF. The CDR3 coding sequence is TGTGCCAGCAGCCAAGCCAGGGGTCTATCCGGGGAGCTGTTTTTT.

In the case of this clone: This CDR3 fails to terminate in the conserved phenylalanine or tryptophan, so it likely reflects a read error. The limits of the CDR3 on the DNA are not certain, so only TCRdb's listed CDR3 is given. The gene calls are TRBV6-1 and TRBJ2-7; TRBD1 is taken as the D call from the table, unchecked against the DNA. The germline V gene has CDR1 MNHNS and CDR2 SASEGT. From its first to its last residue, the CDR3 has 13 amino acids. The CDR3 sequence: CASSERIQGLIGL.

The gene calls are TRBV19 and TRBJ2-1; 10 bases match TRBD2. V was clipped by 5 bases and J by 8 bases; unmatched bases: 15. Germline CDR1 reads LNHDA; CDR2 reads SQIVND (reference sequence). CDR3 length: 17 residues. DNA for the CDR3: TGTGCCAGTAGTTCCCTCCCGCCTAGCGGGAGAATCTATGAGCAGTTCTTC. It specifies CASSSLPPSGRIYEQFF.

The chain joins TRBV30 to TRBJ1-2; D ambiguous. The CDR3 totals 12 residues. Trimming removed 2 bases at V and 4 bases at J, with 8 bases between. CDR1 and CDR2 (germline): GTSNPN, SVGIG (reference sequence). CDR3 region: CAWSPNSYGYTF. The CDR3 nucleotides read TGTGCCTGGAGTCCCAACAGCTATGGCTACACCTTC. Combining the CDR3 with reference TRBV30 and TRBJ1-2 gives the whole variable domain SQTIHQWPATLVQPVGSPLSLECTVEGTSNPNLYWYRQAAGRGLQLLFYSVGIGQISSEVPQNLSASRPQDRQFILSSKKLLLSDSGFYLCAWSPNSYGYTFGSGTRLTVV.

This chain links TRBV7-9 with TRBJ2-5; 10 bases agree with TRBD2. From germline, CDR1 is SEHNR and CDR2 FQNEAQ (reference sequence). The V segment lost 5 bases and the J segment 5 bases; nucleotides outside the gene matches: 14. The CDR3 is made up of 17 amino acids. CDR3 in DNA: TGTGCCAGCAGCCCAAGCGGGGGGGCCCCTCAACGCGAGACCCAGTACTTC. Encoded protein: CASSPSGGAPQRETQYF.

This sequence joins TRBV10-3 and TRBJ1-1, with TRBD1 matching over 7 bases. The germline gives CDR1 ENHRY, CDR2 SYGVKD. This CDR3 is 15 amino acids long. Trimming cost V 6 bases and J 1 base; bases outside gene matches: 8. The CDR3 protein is CAIRATGTANTEAFF. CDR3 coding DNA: TGTGCCATCAGAGCTACCGGGACAGCGAACACTGAAGCTTTCTTT.

CDR3 in DNA: TGTGCCAGCAGCAAGGGGGGGGTTATGAACACTGAAGCTTTCTTT. Encoded protein: CASSKGGVMNTEAFF. The rearrangement uses TRBV11-3 and TRBJ1-1; D possibly corresponds to TRBD1 (6 bases). CDR3 length: 15 amino acids. The ends were cut back, 5 bases at V and 0 bases at J, with 13 bases in the middle. Germline CDR1 SGHNT, CDR2 YENEEA.

DNA for the CDR3: TGTGCCAGCAGCCGCGGGACCTACGGGGAGCAGTACTTC. It codes for CASSRGTYGEQYF. V and J are TRBV14 and TRBJ2-7; a possible D gene is TRBD2 (6 bases). V was trimmed by 4 bases and J by 7 bases, leaving 14 bases between them. CDR1 is SGHDN and CDR2 is FVKESK in the germline V gene. The CDR3 loop spans 13 amino acids.

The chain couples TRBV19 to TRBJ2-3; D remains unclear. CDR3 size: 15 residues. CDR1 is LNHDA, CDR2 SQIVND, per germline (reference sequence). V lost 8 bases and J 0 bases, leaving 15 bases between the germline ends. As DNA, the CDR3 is TGTGCCAGTCCGAACAGTGTTCCTAGCACAGATACGCAGTATTTT. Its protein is CASPNSVPSTDTQYF.

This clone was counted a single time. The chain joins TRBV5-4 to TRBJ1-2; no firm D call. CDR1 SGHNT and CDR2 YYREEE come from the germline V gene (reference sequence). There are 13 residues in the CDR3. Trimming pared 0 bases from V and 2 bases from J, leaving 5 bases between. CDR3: CASSLGQNYGYTF. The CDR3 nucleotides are TGTGCCAGCAGCTTGGGGCAGAACTATGGCTACACCTTC.

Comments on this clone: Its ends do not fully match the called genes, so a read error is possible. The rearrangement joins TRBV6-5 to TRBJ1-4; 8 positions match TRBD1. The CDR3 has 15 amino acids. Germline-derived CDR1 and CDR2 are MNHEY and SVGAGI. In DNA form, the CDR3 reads TGTGCCAGCAGCAAATCACAGGGGGTAAATGGAAAACTGTTTTTT. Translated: CASSKSQGVNGKLFF.